The subject of this entry is one T cell receptor beta chain. The antigen is unknown. The data stem from a study of T-cell memory formation after mild COVID-19. TCRdb processed the 5' RACE reads anew with MiXCR; each CDR3 protein has one entry. The sample consists of about 560,000 distinct CDR3 sequences, less than 25% of them appearing once. The CDR3 has 16 residues. Trimming removed 1 base from V and 1 base from J; junction bases left unmatched: 4. Germline V gene data show CDR1 as SGHAT and CDR2 as FQNNGV. Study-level points and caveats: Proof of SARS-CoV-2 specificity was absent for the second-wave clones that crested on day 37. Day 15 to 85 contracting clones showed balanced CD4/CD8; day 15 to 37 expanders favored CD4+. Contracting CD4+ clones lay largely in CM and EM, with CD8+ ones residing in EMRA.

The sequence derives from an adult woman who had mild COVID-19 (a few samples of this study predate the infection). Cell type and time point are not known. The sequencing sample was made of PBMCs or a T cell subset sorted from them (not recorded which). This chain joins TRBV11-2 and TRBJ2-5, with TRBD2 identical over 9 bases. CDR3 sequence reads: CASSLVAGVIQETQYF. The CDR3 nucleotides are TGTGCCAGCAGCTTAGTAGCGGGAGTGATCCAAGAGACCCAGTACTTC.